These T cell receptor beta chains were read from a single sample in a study of T cell clones after liver transplantation. Here immunoSEQ multiplex PCR was the method, and the copy in TCRdb shows in-frame clones only, minus some. The sample consists of more than 95,000 clones, under 90% of them appearing once. This sample comprised CD4+ T cells from blood, obtained around 49 months after liver transplant. The source is a human patient who received a liver transplant. Some T cells may have originated in the graft donor. Each CDR3 is given with its conserved first and last residue. D genes are given only for firm matches. Clone size is not always given. Where it is, it says once, few, many or a class for expanded clones.

-	TRBV18	TRBJ1-2	-	TGTGCCAGCTCACCTAGTCAGATGCCGGGGGTAAACTATGGCTACACCTTC	CASSPSQMPGVNYGYTF
TRBD1	TRBV11-2	TRBJ1-2	-	TGTGCCAGCAGCTTAGCACAGGGGGCGGCTGGCTACACCTTC	CASSLAQGAAGYTF
-	TRBV18	TRBJ1-1	-	TGTGCCAGCTCACGTTACAGCCCGGGCACTGAAGCTTTCTTT	CASSRYSPGTEAFF
-	TRBV19	TRBJ2-1	-	TGTGCCAGTAGTATGCGAGGGAATGAGCAGTTCTTC	CASSMRGNEQFF
-	TRBV9	TRBJ2-1	-	TGTGCCAGCAGTGCCTGGGACGGACGAGGGCACAATGAGCAGTTCTTC	CASSAWDGRGHNEQFF
TRBD2	TRBV7-3	TRBJ2-1	few	TGTGCCAGCAGCTACCGAGTTGGACTAGGTGAACGTGAGCAGTTCTTC	CASSYRVGLGEREQFF
TRBD1	TRBV7-8	TRBJ1-1	few	TGTGCCAGCAGCCTACGGACGGCGGACAGGGTCTTTTCCATGAACACTGAAGCTTTCTTT	CASSLRTADRVFSMNTEAFF
TRBD1	TRBV27	TRBJ1-2	-	TGTGCCAGCAGCCGACAGGGTATGGGCTACACCTTC	CASSRQGMGYTF
-	TRBV11-3	TRBJ2-5	-	TGTGCCAGCAGCTTAGGCCCCCGGGTTACACAAGAGACCCAGTACTTC	CASSLGPRVTQETQYF
TRBD1	TRBV18	TRBJ2-1	once	TGTACCAGCTCACTCCGGACAGGAGAAGGCGATGAGCAGTTCTTC	CTSSLRTGEGDEQFF
TRBD2	TRBV5-4	TRBJ2-7	-	TGTGCCAGCAGCTTGGGTGGGCGGGGGGCCCCGTCCTACGAGCAGTACTTC	CASSLGGRGAPSYEQYF
-	TRBV2	TRBJ1-6	-	TGTGCCAGCAAGTCACCGTTTGATTCACCCCTCCACTTT	CASKSPFDSPLHF
TRBD2	TRBV5-1	TRBJ2-3	-	TGCGCCAGCTCCGCGACGTGGGCTAGCGGGGGGTTAAGGGTTACGGATACGCAGTATTTT	CASSATWASGGLRVTDTQYF